The 28 T cell receptor beta chains in this list originate from one sample, sequenced in a study of blood T cell repertoires in COVID-19. The table came from immunoSEQ multiplex PCR; TCRdb's copy has only in-frame clones and leaves some out. The sample has some 87,000 clones; 81% are singletons. The sequenced material came from peripheral blood. The receptors were sampled from a man older than 75 with active or convalescent COVID-19.

This clone has more than one count but fewer than ten. The V gene is TRBV25-1, the J gene TRBJ2-1; perhaps TRBD1 as D (7 bases). This CDR3 spans 13 amino acids. The germline V and J ends were trimmed by 5 bases and 9 bases, with 14 bases remaining between them. Germline CDR1 reads MGHDK; CDR2 reads SYGVNS. The CDR3 region is CASSPRQGGEQFF. CDR3 sequence (DNA): TGTGCCAGCAGTCCGAGACAGGGAGGTGAGCAGTTCTTC.

The genes are TRBV6-1 and TRBJ1-5; TRBD1 aligns across 7 bases. The CDR3 extends over 14 amino acids. Trimming took 6 bases from V and 7 from J; bases not matched to a gene: 9. Germline CDR1 reads MNHNS; CDR2 reads SASEGT. CDR3 residues: CASSHRGIGQPQHF. DNA of the CDR3: TGTGCCAGCAGCCACAGGGGTATAGGCCAGCCCCAGCATTTT.

The CDR3 DNA follows: TGTGCCAGCAGCAAAGGGACAGTCTCTGGAAACACCATATATTTT. Translation gives CASSKGTVSGNTIYF. The chain recombines TRBV5-8 with TRBJ1-3, with 7 nucleotides matching TRBD1. The V and J ends lost 4 bases and 0 bases, in that order; junction bases with no gene match: 4. The CDR3 extends over 15 amino acids. Per germline, CDR1 SGHTS and CDR2 YDEGEE.

The chain combines TRBV29-1 with TRBJ2-1, with D possibly being TRBD2 (5 bases). The V gene lost 5 bases and the J gene lost 3 bases, with 5 bases spanning the gap. CDR1 is SQVTM, CDR2 ANQGSEA, per germline. The CDR3 extends over 11 amino acids. The CDR3 DNA is TGCAGCGTTCGGGACTACAATGAGCAGTTCTTC. This encodes CSVRDYNEQFF.

The chain employs TRBV28 and TRBJ2-1; 9 positions match TRBD2. From germline, CDR1 is MDHEN and CDR2 SYDVKM. This CDR3 spans 16 amino acids. After removal of 11 bases from V and 0 bases from J, the junction contained 11 bases not matched to a gene. The CDR3 reads CASSGAGGSSYNEQFF. Written as DNA, the CDR3 is TGTGCCTCGTCTGGCGCGGGGGGGAGCTCCTACAATGAGCAGTTCTTC.

This clone was seen once. The CDR3 loop is CASSPGQGKNTEAFF. The CDR3 DNA follows: TGTGCCAGCAGTCCCGGACAGGGTAAGAACACTGAAGCTTTCTTT. V and J are TRBV6-2 or TRBV6-3 and TRBJ1-1, with 8 bases aligning to TRBD1. Germline trimming cut 5 bases from V and 1 base from J; bases unmatched to any gene: 6. This CDR3 is built from 15 residues. The germline V gene encodes CDR1 MNHEY and CDR2 SVGEGT.

The CDR3 DNA follows: TGTGCCAGCTCAGACAGGGTCGCGAACACCGGGGAGCTGTTTTTT. Its protein is CASSDRVANTGELFF. This rearrangement joins TRBV18 to TRBJ2-2, with TRBD1 matching over 7 bases. The V and J ends lost 5 bases and 0 bases, in that order; junction bases with no gene match: 3. CDR1 is KGHSH, CDR2 LQKENI, per germline. This CDR3 has 15 amino acids.

The V gene is TRBV29-1, the J gene TRBJ2-2, with D hard to call. Trimming left V 4 bases short and J 0 bases short, with 9 bases between. The germline CDR1 and CDR2 sequences are SQVTM and ANQGSEA. The CDR3 runs to 14 residues. The DNA of the CDR3 is TGCAGCGTTGTGGGCACCACGAACACCGGGGAGCTGTTTTTT. Residues: CSVVGTTNTGELFF.

The chain recombines TRBV6-6 with TRBJ2-7; 7 bases are shared with TRBD1. J was trimmed by 4 bases and V by 0 bases; bases with no gene match: 6. This CDR3 region has 15 residues. CDR1 and CDR2 from the germline V gene are MNHNY and SVGAGI (reference sequence). The CDR3 reads CASSYSVGQQYEQYF. The CDR3, as DNA: TGTGCCAGCAGTTACTCGGTGGGACAGCAATACGAGCAGTACTTC.

This chain joins TRBV2 and TRBJ2-7, with a possible D match to TRBD2 (5 bases). The CDR3 length is 14 residues. The germline V and J ends were trimmed by 4 bases and 2 bases, with 12 bases remaining between them. The germline gives CDR1 SNHLY, CDR2 FYNNEI. This CDR3 reads CASSAGNGAYEQYF. CDR3 DNA sequence: TGTGCCAGCAGTGCTGGGAACGGGGCCTACGAGCAGTACTTC.

The gene calls are TRBV6-5 and TRBJ1-2; no definite D call. Germline V CDR1 and CDR2: MNHEY, SVGAGI. The V end lost 8 bases, the J end lost 2 bases, and 15 bases lay between the germline ends. CDR3 length: 14 amino acids. CDR3 DNA: TGTGCCAGCGCCCGGGATGAAACCAACTATGGCTACACCTTC. Its protein product is CASARDETNYGYTF.

The chain joins TRBV18 to TRBJ1-1, with D unclear. The V end was cut by 3 bases, the J end by 3 bases, with 5 bases between. The CDR3 totals 12 residues. Looked up from germline, CDR1 is KGHSH and CDR2 is LQKENI. CDR3 sequence (DNA): TGTGCCAGCTCACCGCAGGACACTGAAGCTTTCTTT. Translating it yields CASSPQDTEAFF.

The chain uses TRBV2 and TRBJ1-4; 7 bases fit TRBD1. Germline CDR1 is SNHLY and CDR2 is FYNNEI. The CDR3 spans 15 residues. V lost 7 bases to trimming and J lost 3 bases; unmatched junction nucleotides: 8. This CDR3 reads CASNIRGQPNEKLFF. For the CDR3, the DNA is TGTGCCAGCAACATCCGGGGACAGCCTAATGAAAAACTGTTTTTT.

CDR3 residues: CASSIRQGPTEAFF. The CDR3 nucleotides read TGTGCCAGCAGCATAAGACAGGGACCTACTGAAGCTTTCTTT. The V call is TRBV7-9, the J call TRBJ1-1, with TRBD1 matching over 7 bases. J gave up 5 bases and V 5 bases, and 8 bases lay outside the gene matches. This CDR3 comprises 14 residues. Germline CDR1 and CDR2: SEHNR and FQNEAQ (reference sequence).

This clone appeared once. This sequence joins TRBV10-1 and TRBJ2-7; 9 bases map to TRBD1. V was pared by 5 bases and J by 5 bases, with 7 bases of the junction left unmatched. CDR1 WNHNN and CDR2 SYGVQD come from the germline V gene (reference sequence). The CDR3 is 14 amino acids. This CDR3 is CASSSGQGIDEQYF. In DNA, the CDR3 is TGCGCCAGCAGTTCGGGACAGGGAATAGACGAGCAGTACTTC.

DNA for the CDR3: TGCGCCAGCAGCCCCGCCCAGGGCGCTAACTATGGCTACACCTTC. Residues: CASSPAQGANYGYTF. This chain connects TRBV5-1 to TRBJ1-2, with D possibly matching TRBD1 (5 bases). Trimming removed 4 bases from V and 0 bases from J, with 13 bases in between. This CDR3 spans 15 amino acids. Per germline, CDR1 SGHRS and CDR2 YFSETQ.

This clone was seen only once. V and J are TRBV11-2 and TRBJ2-7; TRBD2 is a possible D gene (5 bases). V lost 0 bases and J 3 bases, leaving 18 bases between the germline ends. Germline V gene sequence: CDR1 SGHAT, CDR2 FQNNGV. The CDR3 consists of 17 residues. This CDR3 reads CASSLDLPAGRDYEQYF. The CDR3, as DNA: TGTGCCAGCAGCTTAGATCTACCAGCCGGCCGGGACTACGAGCAGTACTTC.

V and J are TRBV4-1 and TRBJ1-1, with TRBD1 matching over 7 bases. The J segment lost 1 base and the V segment lost 4 bases, leaving 3 bases of the junction unmatched. In germline, CDR1 is MGHRA, CDR2 YSYEKL. There are 14 residues in the CDR3. The CDR3 spells CASSLRQGNTEAFF. The CDR3 nucleotides are TGCGCCAGCAGCCTAAGACAGGGGAACACTGAAGCTTTCTTT.

A single count supports this clone. This chain links TRBV6-5 with TRBJ1-6, with D tentatively TRBD1 (5 bases). The germline V and J ends were trimmed by 9 bases and 7 bases, with 10 bases remaining between them. From germline, CDR1 is MNHEY and CDR2 SVGAGI. The CDR3 consists of 12 residues. The CDR3 reads CASRRGNSPLHF. The CDR3, as DNA: TGTGCCAGTAGACGGGGGAATTCACCCCTCCACTTT.

This chain joins TRBV5-5 and TRBJ1-2, with D unresolved. The V and J ends lost 4 bases and 4 bases respectively, with 14 bases between them. From germline, CDR1 is SGHKS and CDR2 YYEKEE (reference sequence). This CDR3 is 14 amino acids long. CDR3 residues: CASSTSDSSYGYTF. The CDR3 DNA follows: TGTGCCAGCAGCACAAGCGACTCCTCCTATGGCTACACCTTC. Supplemented by reference TRBV5-5 and TRBJ1-2, the full variable domain reads DAGVTQSPTHLIKTRGQQVTLRCSPISGHKSVSWYQQVLGQGPQFIFQYYEKEERGRGNFPDRFSARQFPNYSSELNVNALLLGDSALYLCASSTSDSSYGYTFGSGTRLTVV.

The J gene is TRBJ1-4, the V gene TRBV10-3; 8 bases map to TRBD1. The ends lost 3 bases at V and 1 base at J; junction bases unmatched: 4. The CDR3 has 16 amino acids. Germline assignment: CDR1 ENHRY and CDR2 SYGVKD. CDR3 protein: CAISDRGRITNEKLFF. The CDR3 region has the DNA TGTGCCATCAGTGACAGGGGGCGAATAACTAATGAAAAACTGTTTTTT.

A note on this clone: An end of the junction does not agree with germline; a read error may underlie this. This chain uses TRBV11-2 with TRBJ2-1; 15 positions match TRBD2. Germline CDR1 and CDR2: SGHAT and FQNNGV. This CDR3 has 14 amino acids. The CDR3 loop reads CASSPRTSGGAVVF. CDR3 in DNA: TGTGCCAGCAGCCCCAGGACTAGCGGGGGGGCGGTGGTCTTC.

The CDR3 DNA reads as TGTGCCAGCAACCCGAGCGGGGGAAATCAGCCCCAGCATTTT. It is translated as CASNPSGGNQPQHF. This chain joins TRBV6-2 or TRBV6-3 and TRBJ1-5; TRBD1 is a possible D gene (5 bases). CDR1 MNHEY and CDR2 SVGEGT come from the germline V gene. The CDR3 sequence is 14 residues long. The V end lost 7 bases, the J end lost 4 bases, and 14 bases lay between the germline ends.

CDR3 sequence: CASSPAGLAGGGQETQYF. The CDR3 DNA is TGTGCCAGCAGCCCCGCCGGACTAGCGGGGGGGGGCCAAGAGACCCAGTACTTC. V and J are TRBV7-2 and TRBJ2-5; 15 bases agree with TRBD2. The CDR3 extends over 18 amino acids. The germline V gene has CDR1 SGHTA and CDR2 FQGNSA. With 5 bases clipped from V and 1 base from J, the junction kept 8 bases outside the gene matches.

The chain recombines TRBV11-2 with TRBJ2-5; possible D gene TRBD1, 5 bases. Germline V lookup: CDR1 SGHAT, CDR2 FQNNGV. The CDR3 has 14 amino acids. V lost 5 bases, J lost 5 bases, and 15 bases lay in between. The chain's CDR3 is CASSPQGSRETQYF. CDR3 bases: TGTGCCAGCAGCCCCCAGGGTTCGCGGGAGACCCAGTACTTC.

This sequence joins TRBV7-7 and TRBJ2-3; D is ambiguous. The V gene's germline CDR1 is SSHAT and CDR2 FNYEAQ (reference sequence). V gave up 1 base and J gave up 6 bases, with 8 bases separating them. The CDR3 has 13 residues. The CDR3 nucleotides are TGTGCCAGCAGCTTAGGACATTTGGATACGCAGTATTTT. Amino acids: CASSLGHLDTQYF. Variable domain in full (rest from reference TRBV7-7 and TRBJ2-3): GAGVSQSPRYKVTKRGQDVTLRCDPISSHATLYWYQQALGQGPEFLTYFNYEAQPDKSGLPSDRFSAERPEGSISTLTIQRTEQRDSAMYRCASSLGHLDTQYFGPGTRLTVL.

This clone appeared a few times. V gene TRBV28 combines with J gene TRBJ1-5; TRBD1 might be the D (6 bases). Trimming shortened V by 4 bases and J by 0 bases, and 16 bases separated the two germline ends. From germline, CDR1 is MDHEN and CDR2 SYDVKM. The CDR3 contains 17 residues. Here the CDR3 DNA reads TGTGCCAGCAGTTCCAACCGGGACACTTATAGCAATCAGCCCCAGCATTTT. Translation: CASSSNRDTYSNQPQHF. Combining the CDR3 with reference TRBV28 and TRBJ1-5 gives the whole variable domain DVKVTQSSRYLVKRTGEKVFLECVQDMDHENMFWYRQDPGLGLRLIYFSYDVKMKEKGDIPEGYSVSREKKERFSLILESASTNQTSMYLCASSSNRDTYSNQPQHFGDGTRLSIL.

V is TRBV7-2 and J is TRBJ2-7; the match to TRBD1 covers 12 bases. The CDR3 has 14 residues. Trimming at V came to 5 bases and at J to 3 bases, leaving 2 bases not matched to a gene. Germline V gives CDR1 SGHTA, CDR2 FQGNSA. The CDR3 loop reads CASSRDRGLYEQYF. The CDR3 DNA sequence: TGTGCCAGCAGCCGGGACAGGGGGCTCTACGAGCAGTACTTC.